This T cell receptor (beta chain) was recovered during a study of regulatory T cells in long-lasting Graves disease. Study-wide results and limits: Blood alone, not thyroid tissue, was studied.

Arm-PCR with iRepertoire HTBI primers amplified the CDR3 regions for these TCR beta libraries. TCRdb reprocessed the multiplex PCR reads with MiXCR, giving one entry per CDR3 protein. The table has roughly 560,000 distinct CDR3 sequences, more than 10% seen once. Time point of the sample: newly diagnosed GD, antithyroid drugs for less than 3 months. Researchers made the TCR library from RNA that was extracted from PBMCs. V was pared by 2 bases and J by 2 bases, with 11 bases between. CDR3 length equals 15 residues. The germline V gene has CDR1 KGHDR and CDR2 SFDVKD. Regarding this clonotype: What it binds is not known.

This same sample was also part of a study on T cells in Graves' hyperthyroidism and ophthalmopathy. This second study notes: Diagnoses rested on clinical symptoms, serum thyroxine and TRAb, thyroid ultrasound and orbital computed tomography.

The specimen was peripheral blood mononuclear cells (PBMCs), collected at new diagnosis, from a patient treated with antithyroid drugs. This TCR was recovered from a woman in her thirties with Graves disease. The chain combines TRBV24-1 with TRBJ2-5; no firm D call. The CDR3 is CATSDSRTVQETQYF. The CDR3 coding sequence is TGTGCCACCAGTGATTCACGTACCGTACAAGAGACCCAGTACTTC.